A single T cell receptor (beta chain) is shown here with its context. This sample is drawn from a study of cytomegalovirus exposure and HLA in healthy donors. The V end lost 5 bases, the J end lost 4 bases, and 6 bases lay between the germline ends. The CDR3 consists of 12 residues. Germline CDR1 is KGHSH and CDR2 is LQKENI. PCR amplification relied on 60 Vbeta primers (plus 13 Jbeta primers). Some clones are missing from TCRdb's copy, which holds only in-frame ones; the method was immunoSEQ multiplex PCR. The sample lists over 120,000 clones, about 74% seen once, with 4.3% in the top ten. The rearrangement links TRBV18 to TRBJ1-5; D not resolved. Specimen: PBMCs. The origin of this receptor is a man between 18 and 35 years old in good health and CMV-seropositive. The CDR3: CASSGGNQPQHF. CDR3 coding DNA: TGTGCCAGCTCAGGAGGAAATCAGCCCCAGCATTTT.